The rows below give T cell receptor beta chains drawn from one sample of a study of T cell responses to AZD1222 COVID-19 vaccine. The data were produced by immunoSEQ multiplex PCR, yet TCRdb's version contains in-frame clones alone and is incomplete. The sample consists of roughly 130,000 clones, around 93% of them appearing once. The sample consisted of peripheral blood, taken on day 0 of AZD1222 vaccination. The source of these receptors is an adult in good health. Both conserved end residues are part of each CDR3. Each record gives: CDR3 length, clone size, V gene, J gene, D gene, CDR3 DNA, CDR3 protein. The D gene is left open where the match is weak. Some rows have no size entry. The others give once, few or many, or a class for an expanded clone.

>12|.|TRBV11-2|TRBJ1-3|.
TGTGCCAGCAGCCCAAACCTAAACACCATATATTTT
CASSPNLNTIYF
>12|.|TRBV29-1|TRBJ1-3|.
TGCAGCGTTGAAGCAGCTGGAAACACCATATATTTT
CSVEAAGNTIYF
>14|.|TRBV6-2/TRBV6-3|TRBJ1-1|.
TGTGCCAGCAGTTACCCTTCTGAATGGGCCGGAGCTTTCTTT
CASSYPSEWAGAFF
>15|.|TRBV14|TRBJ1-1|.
TGTGCCAGCAGCCAAGAGGTGATCATGAACACTGAAGCTTTCTTT
CASSQEVIMNTEAFF
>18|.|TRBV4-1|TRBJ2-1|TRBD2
TGCGCCAGCAGCCAAGGCCCTATCCTAGCGGGTTACTACAATGAGCAGTTCTTC
CASSQGPILAGYYNEQFF
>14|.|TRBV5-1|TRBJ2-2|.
TGCGCCAGCCGGGGACCGCCGAACACCGGGGAGCTGTTTTTT
CASRGPPNTGELFF
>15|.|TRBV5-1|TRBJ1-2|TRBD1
TGCGCCAGCAGCTTGATCCCGGGACAGGCCTATGGCTACACCTTC
CASSLIPGQAYGYTF
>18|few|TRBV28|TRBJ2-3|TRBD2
TGTGCCAGCACTGGTCCTAGCGGAGGTTACCGACGCACAGATACGCAGTATTTT
CASTGPSGGYRRTDTQYF
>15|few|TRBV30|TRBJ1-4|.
TGTGCCTGGAGTTCGGACGGGGCAACTAATGAAAAACTGTTTTTT
CAWSSDGATNEKLFF
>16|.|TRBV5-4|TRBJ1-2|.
TGTGCCAGCAGCTTGGGGGGTCACCTCAAAAACTATGGCTACACCTTC
CASSLGGHLKNYGYTF
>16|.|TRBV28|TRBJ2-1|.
TGTGCCAGCAGTTCGGGAGGACAGGGCCGGTACAATGAGCAGTTCTTC
CASSSGGQGRYNEQFF
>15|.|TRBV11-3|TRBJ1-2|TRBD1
TGTGCCAGCAGCTCGGGACAGGGGGCGTTTTATGGCTACACCTTC
CASSSGQGAFYGYTF
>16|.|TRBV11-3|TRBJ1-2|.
TGTGCCAGCAGCGGGTCGTTGGACAAAGCTAACTATGGCTACACCTTC
CASSGSLDKANYGYTF
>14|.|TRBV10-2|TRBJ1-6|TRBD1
TGCGCCAGCACCTCAGACAGGGGCAAATCACCCCTCCACTTT
CASTSDRGKSPLHF
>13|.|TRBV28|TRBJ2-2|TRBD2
TGTGCCAGCAGACCTCGACTAGCCCGGGAGCTGTTTTTT
CASRPRLARELFF
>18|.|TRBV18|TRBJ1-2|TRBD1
TGTGCCAGCTCACCAAAATTAATGTCGGGACAGGGGGCCTATGGCTACACCTTC
CASSPKLMSGQGAYGYTF
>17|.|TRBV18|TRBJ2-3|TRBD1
TGTGCCAGCTCATACCACCTGACAGGGCCCAGGACAGATACGCAGTATTTT
CASSYHLTGPRTDTQYF
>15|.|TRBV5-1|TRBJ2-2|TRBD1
TGCGCCAGCGCCCCGGACAGGGGTTTCACCGGGGAGCTGTTTTTT
CASAPDRGFTGELFF
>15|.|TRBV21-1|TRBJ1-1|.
TGTGCCAGCAGCATCCTCTGGGGCTTAATCCCTGAAGCTTTCTTT
CASSILWGLIPEAFF
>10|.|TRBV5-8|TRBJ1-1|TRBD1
TGTGCCAATCCGGGACAGAAAGCTTTCTTT
CANPGQKAFF
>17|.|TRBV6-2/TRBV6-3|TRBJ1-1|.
TGTGCCAGCAGTTATGGAGGGTCAGGGAAGAAAGGCACTGAAGCTTTCTTT
CASSYGGSGKKGTEAFF
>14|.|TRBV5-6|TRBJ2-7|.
TGTGCCAGCAGTTACGGGACGGCGAACTACGAGCAGTACTTC
CASSYGTANYEQYF
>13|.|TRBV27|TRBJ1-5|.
TGTGCCAGCAGTAAGCAACGCAATCAGCCCCAGCATTTT
CASSKQRNQPQHF
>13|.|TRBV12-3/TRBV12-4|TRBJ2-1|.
TGTGCCAGCAGTTTGCCTCCGGCCGATGAGCAGTTCTTC
CASSLPPADEQFF
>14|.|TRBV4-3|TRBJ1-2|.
TGCGCCAGCAGCCAAGAAGGCAACGGGGACGGCTACACCTTC
CASSQEGNGDGYTF
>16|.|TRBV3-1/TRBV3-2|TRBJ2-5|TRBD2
TGTGCCAGCAGCCAAGAGGGACTAGCAGTTCAAGAGACCCAGTACTTC
CASSQEGLAVQETQYF
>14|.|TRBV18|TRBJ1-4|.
TGTGCCAGCTCACCACCCCGGTCGAATGAAAAACTGTTTTTT
CASSPPRSNEKLFF
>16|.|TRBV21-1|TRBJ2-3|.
TGTGCCAGCAGCAAAGAAGCGGGGGCGTGCACAGATACGCAGTATTTT
CASSKEAGACTDTQYF
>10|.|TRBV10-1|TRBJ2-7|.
TGCGCCAGCTGGGACTACGAGCAGTACTTC
CASWDYEQYF
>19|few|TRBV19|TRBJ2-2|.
TGTGCCAGTAGAAACTCATTTATACGGTGGCAGACCAACACCGGGGAGCTGTTTTTT
CASRNSFIRWQTNTGELFF
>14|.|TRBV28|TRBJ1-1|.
TGTGCCAGCAGTTTGCGGGGACCGAACACTGAAGCTTTCTTT
CASSLRGPNTEAFF
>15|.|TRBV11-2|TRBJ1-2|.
TGTGCCAGCAGCCATCAGCCCCTCGCAGCCTATGGCTACACCTTC
CASSHQPLAAYGYTF
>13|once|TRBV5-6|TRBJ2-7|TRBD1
TGTGCCAGCAGCGGAGGACAGGGTTTCGAGCAGTACTTC
CASSGGQGFEQYF
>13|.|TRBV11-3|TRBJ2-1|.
TGTGCCAGCAGCTTATCACTTTTAAGTGAGCAGTTCTTC
CASSLSLLSEQFF
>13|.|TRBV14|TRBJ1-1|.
TGTGCCAGCAGCCAAGACCGGGTGACTGAAGCTTTCTTT
CASSQDRVTEAFF
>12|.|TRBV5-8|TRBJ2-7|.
TGTGCCAGCAGCTTGGAAAACTACGAGCAGTACTTC
CASSLENYEQYF
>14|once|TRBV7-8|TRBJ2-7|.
TGTGCCAGCAGCCCCGGGACGGGCCCCTACGAGCAGTACTTC
CASSPGTGPYEQYF
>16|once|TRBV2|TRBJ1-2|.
TGTGCCAGCAGTGAAGCGGCGGCATCCAGAGGGGGTGGCTACACCTTC
CASSEAAASRGGGYTF
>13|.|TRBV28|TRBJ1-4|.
TGTGCCAGCACATCGGACATTGGCCAAAAACTGTTTTTT
CASTSDIGQKLFF
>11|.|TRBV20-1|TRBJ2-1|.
TGCAGTGCTAGATTGGGCAATGAGCAGTTCTTC
CSARLGNEQFF